This TCR beta chain emerged from a study of cytomegalovirus exposure and HLA in healthy donors listed by TCRdb under 2017. With regard to the full study: An earlier analysis of approximately 550 of the donors reported approximately 300 Gb of sequence data and 120 million or so unique TCR beta sequences from roughly 200 million T cells. A later analysis re-examined previously published TCR beta repertoires from more than 550 donors and added high-resolution HLA genotyping to investigate patterns of TCR occurrence. Every discovery cohort repertoire had been produced on one sequencing platform. The number of donors typed differed by locus, with 629-630 for A, B, C, DRB1 and DQB1, around 560 for DQA1, 600 to 610 for DPA1, and roughly 450 for DPB1. An earlier analysis of 587 of the donors applied high-throughput TCR beta sequencing to assess whether each TCR beta V gene segment acted as functional or pseudogenic. Among 300 to 450 genotyped donors of the cohort, an average of roughly 240,000 unique TCR beta nucleotide sequences were sequenced per donor, around 18% of them non-productive. Roughly 5 DR-DQ haplotypes were handled as single units for association and clustering, since linkage in the cohort was strong. Genome-wide SNP genotypes for about three fifths of the roughly 700 donors were used in a later genetic analysis, which treated that subset as a discovery cohort. About 280 gigabases of sequencing data and about 92 million unique TCR sequences made up an early release that covered under 750 HLA-typed donors. The study profiled the T cell repertoires of 500 to 800 subjects by immunosequencing and related them to cytomegalovirus serostatus. To predict cytomegalovirus infection status, the study combined high-throughput TCR immunosequencing, statistical association of individual TCRs with disease status, and machine learning. A separate validation cohort of roughly 120 different subjects was used in addition to the roughly 670-subject first cohort. Among the approximately 430 genotyped donors, approximately 82% belonged to the genetic ancestry cluster associated with self-reported Caucasian donors. In the later analysis, no new phenotypic data were used to find candidate immune exposures; instead, reliance was placed on TCR beta sequences and their occurrence across donors. Donor age, sex, ethnicity and CMV serostatus were collected together with the repertoire data. HLA typing included class I and class II loci at four-digit resolution. The aim of the study was to test whether cataloging public T cell receptors could identify signatures of past pathogen exposure.

Results the study describes overall, beyond this receptor: According to a later analysis, parvovirus B19, influenza, CMV and Epstein-Barr virus appeared linked to several top co-occurrence clusters. For the cohort, immune exposure information was limited to CMV serostatus. When HLA alleles, especially DR and DQ, strongly co-occurred, TCR associations were difficult to assign to individual alleles. In a later analysis, HLA-associated TCR beta chains showed more clonal expansion and lower generation probabilities than non-associated chains that were equally common. The authors suggested that the approach could potentially be generalized to other disease states and immunological phenotypes. A cluster of highly shared sequence variants was judged likely to be a technical artifact of the sequencing pipeline. The cohort was sequenced for TCR beta chains only, and without alpha or paired-chain data the features that could be detected were limited. In a later analysis, 15,000 to 20,000 TCR beta sequences were associated with specific HLA alleles at a false discovery rate of 0.05. A later genetic analysis reported fewer N-insertions in productive TCRs among donors in an Asian-associated ancestry cluster than the roughly 690-donor mean. The presence/absence analyses assumed that sequencing depth was roughly uniform across donors, and that assumption may not be true. In vitro tests confirmed that three of the cytomegalovirus-associated TCR beta chains recognize cytomegalovirus antigens. About 15 rarely observed V segments, including chromosome 9 orphons, were excluded from the earlier analysis of just under 600 of the donors because counts were too low. An earlier analysis of around 540 of the donors showed that most TCR beta V segments appeared in productive rearrangements either about 87% or about 30% of the time, which broadly matched IMGT annotations. A further reported finding was that TCR beta sequences accurately predicted the HLA-A and HLA-B alleles for most subjects in the first cohort. Correlated functional status among segregating V segments might reflect linkage disequilibrium, but an unknown experimental factor could not be ruled out. Most TCR sequences were observed very rarely across donors, whereas some public TCRs were present in many individuals. In a later analysis, the rate of TCR association differed among HLA loci, with DRB1 alleles having the most associated TCRs and HLA-C alleles having the fewest. A later analysis found that most CMV-associated TCR beta chains appeared HLA-restricted, with HLA associations seemingly driven largely by CMV exposure. The 87-base-pair reads could not distinguish some IMGT-functional V segments, including TRBV6-2 and TRBV6-3, so those segments were excluded. V-gene and J-gene trimming of TCR beta chains was associated with a missense DCLRE1C variant in a later genetic analysis, and the association was replicated in an independent cohort. Cytomegalovirus status was reported to be diagnosed by the classifier with high specificity and sensitivity in both the original and validation cohorts. The study gave a list of under 200 TCR beta chains associated with cytomegalovirus. Because HLA typing was unavailable for some donors at each locus, only the typed subset was used in association tests.

Via the germline V gene, CDR1 is SGHTA and CDR2 FQGNSA. The germline V end is reduced by 0 bases and the J end by 3 bases; junction bases left unmatched: 0. The CDR3, from cysteine to phenylalanine, totals 14 residues. The read is trimmed to its CDR3 DNA, 42 bases read in frame from base 1. The cohort consisted of hundreds of healthy bone marrow donors. Cohort members were all nominally healthy when sampled, although unrecorded immune exposures were likely present. The donor tested CMV seronegative, placing the donor among the 350 or so seronegative members of the cohort. A peripheral blood sample was collected from each donor, and TCR beta sequencing was performed on peripheral blood mononuclear cells. Genomic DNA was extracted from the blood cell samples with the Qiagen DNeasy Blood Extraction Kit. A word on this clone: The target of this receptor is not known. There are no base qualities to consult, and no much larger clone falls within one base.

The library was generated by the immunoSEQ multiplex PCR assay. For the multiplex PCR, a mixture combining 60 forward primers for TCR Vbeta segments and 13 reverse primers for TCR Jbeta segments was used. A multiplex PCR assay on genomic DNA amplified the CDR3 region of rearranged TCR beta genes. The Illumina HiSeq System was used to sequence the amplified TCR beta libraries as 87-base-pair reads. The published analysis was carried out like this. Across the roughly 670 repertoires, a later analysis counted 80 million or so unique TCR beta chains, around 11 million of which were shared by at least two donors. Raw reads were error-corrected and collapsed into unique sequences by a nearest-neighbor algorithm in which closely related sequences were merged to remove PCR and sequencing errors. To assign V, D and J gene segments, CDR3 sequences were aligned to IMGT reference sequences. Each retained sequence needed at least a six-nucleotide match to both a V gene segment and a J gene segment. Rearrangements were called productive when the CDR3 lacked stop codons and stayed in frame with V and J; all others were non-productive. CDR3 was defined by IMGT convention, running from the second conserved V-encoded cysteine to the conserved J-encoded phenylalanine. Sequences without an unambiguous match to a single V gene segment were excluded from the earlier analysis of over 500 of the donors. An earlier analysis of several hundred of the donors called V segments functional above 56.7% productive rearrangements and segregating when the between-donor standard deviation exceeded 5%. A statistical classification framework was built to diagnose cytomegalovirus status from the catalog of TCR beta chain sequences. A later analysis assigned V and J genes by comparing TCR nucleotide sequences with IMGT/GENE-DB human TR gene sequences. A later analysis assigned CDR3 sequences and most-parsimonious VDJ recombination scenarios with the TCRdist pipeline. In a later analysis, every TCR beta chain was defined by the combination of its CDR3 amino acid sequence and its V-gene family, and reads without a unique V-gene family were dropped. As a way to deal with suspected cross-contamination and a sequencing artifact, a later analysis dropped 450 to 600 nucleotide sequences that were highly shared and had low generation probability. For each public chain, a later analysis derived a clonal expansion index from normalized ranks of inferred template counts within each repertoire. Generation probabilities in a later analysis came from a VDJ recombination model fitted to out-of-frame rearrangements, and those results were checked against IGoR. In a later analysis, hypergeometric tests were used to score TCR-TCR, TCR-HLA and TCR-CMV co-occurrence, with a repertoire-size bias correction applied to TCR pairs. False discovery rates were estimated in a later analysis by permuting HLA or CMV assignments 20 times. In a later analysis, co-occurring TCRs were grouped using DBSCAN, with TCRdist sequence similarity added in when clustering inside HLA-allele-positive subsets. For co-occurrence clustering, repertoires with fewer than 30,000 or more than 120,000 public chains were excluded, along with a handful of repertoires with anomalous nucleotide sharing. TCRdb holds this immuneACCESS table with in-frame rearrangements only. Some clones are missing; in checked studies, unresolved V genes explain under half, and the rest has no known cause. V, J and clone size reflect that table, while D and trimming were determined from the DNA. A total of some 150,000 clones appear in this sample, less than 9.5% of them only once. The biggest ten clones account for about 1.7% of the sample.

This sequence uses TRBV7-2 and TRBJ2-5; TRBD2 agrees with 8 junctional bases. The receptor was derived from a male donor in good health and CMV-seronegative. The sequenced sample was PBMCs. The bases are TGTGCCAGCAGCTTAGCAGCGGGGGAAGAGACCCAGTACTTC. It encodes CASSLAAGEETQYF.